The 15 T cell receptor beta chains below were found in one sample sequenced in a study of technical replicates of blood from a handful of donors. Measured with immunoSEQ multiplex PCR; TCRdb has only the in-frame clones, and not every one. This sample has 65,000 to 90,000 clones; approximately 98% occur once, and the top ten carry approximately 0.2%. The sequencing input was T cells isolated from PBMCs. The receptors originated from a human donor in good health.

V usage is TRBV27 and J usage is TRBJ2-7; TRBD1 matches 7 bases. Germline V gene lookup returns CDR1 MNHEY and CDR2 SMNVEV (reference sequence). V lost 6 bases, J lost 0 bases, and 8 bases stayed unmatched. This CDR3 spans 15 amino acids. CDR3 nucleotide sequence: TGTGCCAGCAGCACGGGACAGCACCACTCCTACGAGCAGTACTTC. Translation gives CASSTGQHHSYEQYF.

This rearrangement joins TRBV4-1 to TRBJ2-3, with 7 nucleotides matching TRBD2. The ends lost 1 base at V and 3 bases at J; junction bases unmatched: 13. Looked up from germline, CDR1 is MGHRA and CDR2 is YSYEKL. This CDR3 is 18 amino acids long. Here the CDR3 reads CASSQAQAWEGLTDTQYF. CDR3 nucleotides: TGCGCCAGCAGCCAAGCCCAAGCATGGGAGGGCCTAACAGATACGCAGTATTTT.

In DNA, the CDR3 is TGTGCCAGCAGCTTAGGACAGGGTTTAACCTACGAGCAGTACTTC. Translation gives CASSLGQGLTYEQYF. This chain links TRBV9 with TRBJ2-7; 8 bases match TRBD1. The V and J ends lost 4 bases and 2 bases, in that order; junction bases with no gene match: 8. CDR1 and CDR2 (germline): SGDLS, YYNGEE. The CDR3 is 15 residues long. The full variable domain, with the rest looked up from reference TRBV9 and TRBJ2-7, is DSGVTQTPKHLITATGQRVTLRCSPRSGDLSVYWYQQSLDQGLQFLIQYYNGEERAKGNILERFSAQQFPDLHSELNLSSLELGDSALYFCASSLGQGLTYEQYFGPGTRLTVT.

This rearrangement joins TRBV29-1 to TRBJ2-6; weak D call: TRBD1 (5 bases). Germline V lookup: CDR1 SQVTM, CDR2 ANQGSEA. There are 14 residues in the CDR3. The V gene lost 5 bases and the J gene lost 0 bases, with 8 bases spanning the gap. The CDR3 DNA sequence: TGCAGCGTTCAGGGTAGCTCTGGGGCCAACGTCCTGACTTTC. It translates to CSVQGSSGANVLTF.

This sequence joins TRBV18 and TRBJ2-3; TRBD2 is a possible D gene (7 bases). The germline gives CDR1 KGHSH, CDR2 LQKENI. This CDR3 has 16 amino acids. V lost 0 bases and J 3 bases, leaving 13 bases between the germline ends. The CDR3 region is CASSPPGASGTDTQYF. The CDR3 DNA sequence: TGTGCCAGCTCACCACCGGGGGCTAGCGGAACAGATACGCAGTATTTT.

The chain recombines TRBV30 with TRBJ2-7, with D unclear. This CDR3 is 12 amino acids long. CDR1 is GTSNPN and CDR2 is SVGIG in the germline V gene (reference sequence). Between the trimmed V and J ends, which lost 0 bases and 6 bases, there was a span of 9 bases. CDR3 loop: CAWSVRPSEQYF. The CDR3 DNA is TGTGCCTGGAGTGTACGTCCCAGCGAGCAGTACTTC.

The rearrangement uses TRBV9 and TRBJ1-3; D is undetermined. The CDR3 extends over 16 amino acids. Trimming cost V 0 bases and J 0 bases, with 10 bases left between them. Germline assignment: CDR1 SGDLS and CDR2 YYNGEE. This chain's CDR3 is CASSVGARNSGNTIYF. Here the CDR3 DNA reads TGTGCCAGCAGCGTAGGCGCCCGTAACTCTGGAAACACCATATATTTT.

The CDR3 reads CANLDSIYGYTF. The CDR3 DNA reads as TGTGCCAACCTAGACAGTATCTATGGCTACACCTTC. V gene TRBV2 combines with J gene TRBJ1-2; a weak D match, TRBD1 (5 bases). The CDR3 spans 12 residues. CDR1 is SNHLY, CDR2 FYNNEI, per germline. The germline V and J ends were trimmed by 10 bases and 4 bases, with 13 bases remaining between them.

The genes are TRBV10-2 and TRBJ1-1; possibly TRBD1 for D (6 bases). There are 15 residues in the CDR3. CDR1 and CDR2 from the germline V gene are WSHSY and SAAADI. The V and J ends lost 2 bases and 5 bases respectively, with 15 bases between them. The CDR3: CASSEGRGAGTEAFF. Here the CDR3 DNA reads TGCGCCAGCAGTGAGGGGCGGGGGGCTGGGACTGAAGCTTTCTTT.

The V call is TRBV13, the J call TRBJ2-3, with a tentative D call TRBD2 (6 bases). Germline lookup yields CDR1 PRHDT and CDR2 FYEKMQ (reference sequence). Trimming pared 3 bases from V and 2 bases from J, leaving 9 bases between. The CDR3 extends over 14 amino acids. The CDR3 coding sequence is TGTGCCAGCAGCTTCATAGCGGCCACAGATACGCAGTATTTT. It translates to CASSFIAATDTQYF.

The chain links TRBV5-6 to TRBJ2-1, with 7 bases fitting TRBD1. Per germline, CDR1 SGHDT and CDR2 YYEEEE. The CDR3 length is 18 residues. Germline trimming cut 4 bases from V and 3 bases from J; bases unmatched to any gene: 16. DNA for the CDR3: TGTGCCAGCAGCCTACTTCTTTCGGACAGGCTAATCTACAATGAGCAGTTCTTC. Its translation: CASSLLLSDRLIYNEQFF.

The chain joins TRBV29-1 to TRBJ2-5; 12 nucleotides line up with TRBD1. Germline trimming cut 0 bases from V and 6 bases from J; bases unmatched to any gene: 11. CDR3 length equals 17 residues. Germline CDR1 SQVTM, CDR2 ANQGSEA. The DNA of the CDR3 is TGCAGCGTTGAAGACGGGACAGGGGGCGTAAGAGGAAAGACCCAGTACTTC. The encoded protein is CSVEDGTGGVRGKTQYF.

This rearrangement joins TRBV5-1 to TRBJ2-3, with a tentative D call TRBD2 (6 bases). The CDR3 loop spans 16 amino acids. The germline V and J ends were trimmed by 4 bases and 5 bases, with 20 bases remaining between them. Germline-derived CDR1 and CDR2 are SGHRS and YFSETQ. The DNA of the CDR3 is TGCGCCAGCAGCGGTCGGGACTCTCCCTCGGGAGATACGCAGTATTTT. Amino acids: CASSGRDSPSGDTQYF.

The rearrangement links TRBV9 to TRBJ1-1, with no clear D. CDR3 size: 15 residues. V was cut by 0 bases and J by 5 bases, with 14 bases left in between. Germline V gives CDR1 SGDLS, CDR2 YYNGEE. The CDR3 DNA sequence: TGTGCCAGCAGCGTAGTGGACCAACCGGGGACTGAAGCTTTCTTT. The encoded protein is CASSVVDQPGTEAFF.

The chain employs TRBV7-2 and TRBJ1-4; TRBD1 might be the D (6 bases). This CDR3 has 15 residues. Trimming pared 6 bases from V and 3 bases from J, leaving 14 bases between. The germline gives CDR1 SGHTA, CDR2 FQGNSA. The CDR3 nucleotides are TGTGCCAGCAGGCAACGGGACACCTCTAATGAAAAACTGTTTTTT. This translates into CASRQRDTSNEKLFF.